The rows below give T cell receptor beta chains drawn from one sample of a study of a mutant IDH1 vaccine in newly diagnosed glioma. Clones were read by immunoSEQ multiplex PCR, and TCRdb kept only the in-frame ones, dropping some. The sample records some 44,000 clones, around 83% being singletons. Antigen specificity for these receptors is unknown. Source: PBMCs, taken from a glioma patient whose treatment included an IDH1 peptide vaccine. The source is a woman between 45 and 60 years old with glioma. The conserved cysteine and the conserved F or W are not part of the CDR3 here.

cdr3_length: 13; j_call: TRBJ2-7; v_call: TRBV5-1; cdr3_aa: ASSWTSGSSYEQY
cdr3_length: 14; j_call: TRBJ2-3; v_call: TRBV9; cdr3_aa: ASSAPASYSTDTQY
cdr3_length: 14; j_call: TRBJ1-3; v_call: TRBV27; cdr3_aa: ASSLNRASSGNTIY
cdr3_length: 13; j_call: TRBJ2-5; v_call: TRBV5-1; cdr3_aa: ASKSGGGTGETQY
cdr3_length: 14; j_call: TRBJ2-5; v_call: TRBV11-2; cdr3_aa: ASSLDDRATVETQY
cdr3_length: 13; j_call: TRBJ2-7; v_call: TRBV5-1; cdr3_aa: ASSLAGGSSYEQY
cdr3_length: 13; j_call: TRBJ2-7; v_call: TRBV5-1; cdr3_aa: ASSLSQTTTYEQY
cdr3_length: 12; j_call: TRBJ2-7; v_call: TRBV27; cdr3_aa: ASSFIDEPYEQY
cdr3_length: 13; j_call: TRBJ2-1; v_call: TRBV2; cdr3_aa: ASTQTSGVNNEQF
cdr3_length: 14; j_call: TRBJ2-3; v_call: TRBV29-1; cdr3_aa: SVVDPLAGATDTQY
cdr3_length: 17; j_call: TRBJ2-3; v_call: TRBV30; cdr3_aa: AWMHRGGPQPSSTDTQY
cdr3_length: 12; j_call: TRBJ1-1; v_call: TRBV7-2; cdr3_aa: ASSGTGKRTEAF
cdr3_length: 12; j_call: TRBJ1-6; v_call: TRBV5-1; cdr3_aa: ASRGGKGNSPLH
cdr3_length: 13; j_call: TRBJ1-4; v_call: TRBV5-6; cdr3_aa: ASSLAGRTNEKLF
cdr3_length: 13; j_call: TRBJ2-4; v_call: TRBV9; cdr3_aa: ASSSGQTNLDIQY
cdr3_length: 10; j_call: TRBJ2-7; v_call: TRBV5-8; cdr3_aa: ASSCNRYEQY
cdr3_length: 11; j_call: TRBJ1-5; v_call: TRBV19; cdr3_aa: ASSPRPHQPQH
cdr3_length: 11; j_call: TRBJ1-2; v_call: TRBV29-1; cdr3_aa: SATGDVSRGYT
cdr3_length: 11; j_call: TRBJ1-1; v_call: TRBV10-3; cdr3_aa: AVSGEGSTEAF
cdr3_length: 14; j_call: TRBJ2-3; v_call: TRBV14; cdr3_aa: ASSLPGAGLLDTQY
cdr3_length: 13; j_call: TRBJ1-1; v_call: TRBV27; cdr3_aa: ASSFLGNVNTEAF
cdr3_length: 12; j_call: TRBJ2-7; v_call: TRBV5-4; cdr3_aa: ASSPKADSYEQY
cdr3_length: 12; j_call: TRBJ1-2; v_call: TRBV10-3; cdr3_aa: ATTTQTGGFGYT
cdr3_length: 11; j_call: TRBJ1-5; v_call: TRBV19; cdr3_aa: ASSLTGTQPQH
cdr3_length: 11; j_call: TRBJ1-1; v_call: TRBV6-1; cdr3_aa: ASNHRVNTEAF
cdr3_length: 10; j_call: TRBJ1-2; v_call: TRBV29-1; cdr3_aa: SVEGQGVGYT
cdr3_length: 10; j_call: TRBJ1-1; v_call: TRBV25-1; cdr3_aa: ASRTLNTEAF
cdr3_length: 11; j_call: TRBJ2-7; v_call: TRBV27; cdr3_aa: ASSLSTGSEQY
cdr3_length: 12; j_call: TRBJ2-7; v_call: TRBV19; cdr3_aa: ASSISSGTYEQY
cdr3_length: 12; j_call: TRBJ1-4; v_call: TRBV9; cdr3_aa: ASSWGTTNEKLF
cdr3_length: 13; j_call: TRBJ2-7; v_call: TRBV5-4; cdr3_aa: ASSLVAGGRNEQY
cdr3_length: 14; j_call: TRBJ2-7; v_call: TRBV5-1; cdr3_aa: ASSPRTGGSVYEQY
cdr3_length: 13; j_call: TRBJ1-2; v_call: TRBV6-1; cdr3_aa: ASSVQGTSLYGYT
cdr3_length: 12; j_call: TRBJ2-1; v_call: TRBV29-1; cdr3_aa: SVEAGATYNEQF
cdr3_length: 13; j_call: TRBJ2-5; v_call: TRBV9; cdr3_aa: ASSPAPAGEETQY
cdr3_length: 12; j_call: TRBJ1-5; v_call: TRBV7-2; cdr3_aa: ASTNGGGNQPQH
cdr3_length: 13; j_call: TRBJ1-1; v_call: TRBV5-6; cdr3_aa: ASSWGRGAHTEAF
cdr3_length: 11; j_call: TRBJ1-1; v_call: TRBV7-3; cdr3_aa: ASSRQGNTEAF
cdr3_length: 14; j_call: TRBJ2-1; v_call: TRBV4-1; cdr3_aa: ASSHPGTGVWNEQF
cdr3_length: 13; j_call: TRBJ2-2; v_call: TRBV10-2; cdr3_aa: ASSEGKRNTGELF
cdr3_length: 11; j_call: TRBJ1-2; v_call: TRBV2; cdr3_aa: ASSGDSGNGYT
cdr3_length: 14; j_call: TRBJ2-5; v_call: TRBV9; cdr3_aa: ASSLAPTADQETQY
cdr3_length: 12; j_call: TRBJ1-1; v_call: TRBV6-5; cdr3_aa: ASSRDPMNTEAF
cdr3_length: 13; j_call: TRBJ1-6; v_call: TRBV7-2; cdr3_aa: ASSGQISYNSPLH
cdr3_length: 12; j_call: TRBJ2-2; v_call: TRBV5-1; cdr3_aa: ASSLGERTGELF